These T cell receptor beta chains were read from a single sample in a study of T cell responses to AZD1222 COVID-19 vaccine. Profiling relied on immunoSEQ multiplex PCR, and the TCRdb table lists in-frame clones only, not all of them. The table lists 150,000 to 200,000 clones, over 75% of them singletons, with 4.3% in the top ten. The material was peripheral blood, obtained 28 days after the second AZD1222 dose. The receptor set was obtained from an adult who received the AZD1222 COVID-19 vaccine. CDR3s include the opening cysteine and the closing phenylalanine or tryptophan. A D gene is named only where the DNA matches it firmly. Rows may omit the clone size; those that give it use once, few, many or a size class.

CDR3 protein,CDR3 DNA,J gene,clone size,V gene,D gene
CASSQDGRDEQYF,TGTGCCAGCAGCCAAGATGGCAGGGACGAGCAGTACTTC,TRBJ2-7,NA,TRBV4-2,NA
CASSLRGLAGGETQYF,TGTGCCAGCAGCTTAAGGGGCCTAGCGGGGGGAGAGACCCAGTACTTC,TRBJ2-5,NA,TRBV5-4,TRBD2
CASSQDGSAETQYF,TGCGCCAGCAGCCAAGATGGTAGCGCAGAGACCCAGTACTTC,TRBJ2-5,NA,TRBV4-3,NA
CASSFEDTQYF,TGCGCCAGCAGCTTCGAAGATACGCAGTATTTT,TRBJ2-3,once,TRBV5-1,NA
CASSSSGADYGYTF,TGCGCCAGCAGTTCCTCCGGGGCAGACTATGGCTACACCTTC,TRBJ1-2,NA,TRBV5-1,NA
CASSQDPTGLTEAFF,TGTGCCAGCAGCCAAGATCCGACAGGGCTAACTGAAGCTTTCTTT,TRBJ1-1,once,TRBV3-1/TRBV3-2,TRBD1
CASSEASGTGNEQFF,TGTGCCAGCAGTGAAGCGTCCGGGACAGGCAACGAGCAGTTCTTC,TRBJ2-1,NA,TRBV2,TRBD1
CASSIRPLGDQPQHF,TGTGCCAGTAGTATTCGACCCCTCGGCGATCAGCCCCAGCATTTT,TRBJ1-5,NA,TRBV19,NA
CAWSRVTYGYTF,TGTGCCTGGAGCCGGGTTACCTATGGCTACACCTTC,TRBJ1-2,NA,TRBV30,NA
CASSVGDFTSYQPQHF,TGTGCCAGCAGTGTAGGGGATTTTACTTCCTATCAGCCCCAGCATTTT,TRBJ1-5,NA,TRBV2,NA
CASSLYYGNTGELFF,TGCGCCAGCAGCTTGTATTATGGTAACACCGGGGAGCTGTTTTTT,TRBJ2-2,NA,TRBV5-1,NA
CASRIVVNTEAFF,TGTGCCAGCAGGATCGTGGTGAACACTGAAGCTTTCTTT,TRBJ1-1,NA,TRBV14,NA
CASSLDTSGNTIYF,TGCGCCAGCAGCTTGGACACCTCTGGAAACACCATATATTTT,TRBJ1-3,NA,TRBV5-1,NA
CATRGGGLVETQYF,TGTGCCACCCGTGGGGGTGGACTAGTGGAGACCCAGTACTTC,TRBJ2-5,once,TRBV6-1,TRBD2
CASSFNPKAGQNEQFF,TGTGCCAGCAGTTTCAACCCCAAAGCGGGGCAGAATGAGCAGTTCTTC,TRBJ2-1,NA,TRBV6-6,TRBD2
CASSYRGMNQPQHF,TGTGCCAGCAGTTACAGGGGGATGAATCAGCCCCAGCATTTT,TRBJ1-5,NA,TRBV6-5,NA
CASTSDRTRRGELFF,TGTGCCAGTACCAGCGACAGGACCCGGAGGGGGGAGCTGTTTTTT,TRBJ2-2,once,TRBV19,NA
CASSSRQEHNEQFF,TGCGCCAGCAGCTCGCGACAGGAACACAATGAGCAGTTCTTC,TRBJ2-1,NA,TRBV5-1,NA
CASSYSAGGYNSPLHF,TGTGCCAGCAGTTACTCTGCAGGGGGCTATAATTCACCCCTCCACTTT,TRBJ1-6,NA,TRBV6-5,TRBD1
CASSLLGYTEAFF,TGTGCCAGCAGTTTATTAGGCTACACTGAAGCTTTCTTT,TRBJ1-1,NA,TRBV27,NA